A selection of T cell receptor beta chains follows, all from one sample in a study of Graves' ophthalmopathy and Graves' hyperthyroidism. TCRdb used MiXCR to reprocess the multiplex PCR reads, holding one entry per CDR3 protein. This table has hundreds of thousands of distinct CDR3 sequences, 20% to 25% appearing once. Sequencing input: peripheral blood. These receptors were obtained from a woman between 18 and 29 years old with stable Graves' hyperthyroidism. CDR3s include the opening cysteine and the closing phenylalanine or tryptophan. The order of the fields is CDR3 protein, CDR3 DNA, V gene, clone size, CDR3 length, J gene, D gene. D genes are given only for firm matches. Not every row has a clone size; where given, it reads once, few, many or a size class.

CDR3: CASSSRTSGTLPYF
DNA: TGTGCCAGCAGTTCGAGAACTAGCGGGACTCTCCCGTACTTC
V: TRBV12-3/TRBV12-4
size: many
length: 14
J: TRBJ2-7
D: TRBD2

CDR3: CSVLTTGSNTGELFF
DNA: TGCAGCGTTTTGACAACAGGTTCTAACACCGGGGAGCTGTTTTTT
V: TRBV29-1
size: .
length: 15
J: TRBJ2-2
D: .

CDR3: CASSLANRGHTGELFF
DNA: TGTGCCAGCAGCTTAGCGAACCGGGGGCACACCGGGGAGCTGTTTTTT
V: TRBV11-1
size: .
length: 16
J: TRBJ2-2
D: .

CDR3: CASKTGNMNTEAFF
DNA: TGTGCCAGCAAAACAGGGAACATGAACACTGAAGCTTTCTTT
V: TRBV6-2/TRBV6-3
size: .
length: 14
J: TRBJ1-1
D: .

CDR3: CASSTTSGPYEQYF
DNA: TGTGCCAGCAGCACTACTAGCGGCCCCTACGAGCAGTACTTC
V: TRBV7-2
size: many
length: 14
J: TRBJ2-7
D: TRBD2

CDR3: CASRTDSPPNQPQHF
DNA: TGTGCCAGCAGGACCGACAGTCCTCCCAATCAGCCCCAGCATTTT
V: TRBV6-2/TRBV6-3
size: many
length: 15
J: TRBJ1-5
D: .

CDR3: CASSPRRTNSPLHF
DNA: TGTGCCAGCAGTCCTAGACGGACTAATTCACCCCTCCACTTT
V: TRBV27
size: many
length: 14
J: TRBJ1-6
D: .

CDR3: CASSLRTPYEQYF
DNA: TGTGCCAGCAGTTTGAGGACACCCTACGAGCAGTACTTC
V: TRBV28
size: many
length: 13
J: TRBJ2-7
D: .

CDR3: CASSSRLTEAFF
DNA: TGTGCCAGCAGCTCACGACTCACTGAAGCTTTCTTT
V: TRBV13
size: .
length: 12
J: TRBJ1-1
D: .

CDR3: CASSRRTPNIQYF
DNA: TGTGCCAGCAGCCGAAGGACACCGAACATTCAGTACTTC
V: TRBV3-1
size: .
length: 13
J: TRBJ2-4
D: .

CDR3: CASSAQTGPSPLHF
DNA: TGCGCCAGCAGCGCCCAGACAGGGCCTTCACCCCTCCACTTT
V: TRBV5-1
size: many
length: 14
J: TRBJ1-6
D: TRBD1

CDR3: CATSDLWSGELFF
DNA: TGTGCCACCAGTGATTTATGGTCCGGGGAGCTGTTTTTT
V: TRBV24-1
size: many
length: 13
J: TRBJ2-2
D: .

CDR3: CASSPGGGGAETQYF
DNA: TGTGCCAGCAGCCCCGGGGGGGGCGGGGCCGAGACCCAGTACTTC
V: TRBV7-6
size: few
length: 15
J: TRBJ2-5
D: TRBD2

CDR3: CASRSIQGSQNIQYF
DNA: TGTGCCAGCAGATCAATACAGGGAAGTCAAAACATTCAGTACTTC
V: TRBV11-2
size: many
length: 15
J: TRBJ2-4
D: .

CDR3: CASKKQGLYF
DNA: TGTGCCAGCAAGAAACAGGGTCTCTACTTC
V: TRBV6-1
size: few
length: 10
J: TRBJ2-7
D: .

CDR3: CATSDWTSGTETQYF
DNA: TGTGCCACCAGTGATTGGACTAGCGGGACGGAGACCCAGTACTTC
V: TRBV24-1
size: many
length: 15
J: TRBJ2-5
D: TRBD2

CDR3: CATTGLAGYPETQYF
DNA: TGTGCCACCACCGGACTAGCGGGGTACCCAGAGACCCAGTACTTC
V: TRBV6-1
size: .
length: 15
J: TRBJ2-5
D: TRBD2

CDR3: CASSLGMNTEAFF
DNA: TGTGCCAGCAGCTTGGGAATGAACACTGAAGCTTTCTTT
V: TRBV5-1
size: many
length: 13
J: TRBJ1-1
D: .

CDR3: CASKNDRAENSPLHF
DNA: TGTGCCAGCAAGAACGACAGGGCAGAAAATTCACCCCTCCACTTT
V: TRBV2
size: many
length: 15
J: TRBJ1-6
D: TRBD1

CDR3: CASSQSVGGNTIYF
DNA: TGTGCCAGCAGCCAATCGGTGGGCGGAAACACCATATATTTT
V: TRBV3-1
size: few
length: 14
J: TRBJ1-3
D: .

CDR3: CASSSDTVSYEQYF
DNA: TGTGCCAGCAGCTCAGATACAGTTTCCTACGAGCAGTACTTC
V: TRBV7-2
size: many
length: 14
J: TRBJ2-7
D: .

CDR3: CASSLGTSGGSTGELFF
DNA: TGTGCCAGCAGTTTAGGGACTAGCGGGGGGTCCACCGGGGAGCTGTTTTTT
V: TRBV12-3/TRBV12-4
size: many
length: 17
J: TRBJ2-2
D: TRBD2

CDR3: CASSYRTLATEAFF
DNA: TGTGCCAGCAGCTATCGGACATTGGCCACTGAAGCTTTCTTT
V: TRBV9
size: many
length: 14
J: TRBJ1-1
D: .

CDR3: CASSTSGSGETQYF
DNA: TGTGCCAGCAGTACTAGCGGGAGTGGTGAGACCCAGTACTTC
V: TRBV6-5
size: many
length: 14
J: TRBJ2-5
D: TRBD2

CDR3: CASSFRARGQGYGYTF
DNA: TGTGCCAGCAGTTTTCGGGCGAGGGGGCAGGGCTATGGCTACACCTTC
V: TRBV28
size: .
length: 16
J: TRBJ1-2
D: TRBD1